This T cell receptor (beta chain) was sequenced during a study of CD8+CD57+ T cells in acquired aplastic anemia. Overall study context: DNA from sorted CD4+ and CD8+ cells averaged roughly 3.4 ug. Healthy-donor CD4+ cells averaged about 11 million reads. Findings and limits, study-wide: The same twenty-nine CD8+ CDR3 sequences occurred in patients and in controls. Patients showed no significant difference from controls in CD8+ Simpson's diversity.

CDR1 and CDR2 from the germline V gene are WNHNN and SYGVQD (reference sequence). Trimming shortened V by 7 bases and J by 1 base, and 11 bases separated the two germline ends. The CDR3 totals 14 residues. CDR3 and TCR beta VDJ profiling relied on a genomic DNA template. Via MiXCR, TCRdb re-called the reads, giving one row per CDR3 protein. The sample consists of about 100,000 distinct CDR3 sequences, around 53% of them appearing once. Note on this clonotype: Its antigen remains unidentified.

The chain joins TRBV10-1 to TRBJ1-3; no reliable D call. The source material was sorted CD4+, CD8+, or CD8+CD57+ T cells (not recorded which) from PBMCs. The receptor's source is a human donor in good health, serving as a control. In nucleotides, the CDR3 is TGCGCCAGCAAGGAATTGGGGTCTGGAAACACCATATATTTT. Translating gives CASKELGSGNTIYF.